Each of the 26 T cell receptor beta chains below was sequenced from the same sample in a study of OX40 agonist ivuxolimab in advanced cancers. The library was generated by the immunoSEQ multiplex PCR assay. This immuneACCESS table, as held by TCRdb, lists in-frame sequences with V and J called but not all clones. Of the missing ones, under half trace to an unresolved V gene in checked studies; the others have no known cause. Across this sample there are under 85,000 clones, with more than 75% seen only once. Of the sample, around 2.5% falls within the top ten clones. Sequenced here: CD4+ or CD8+ T cells sorted from blood, sampled in a trial of the OX40 agonist ivuxolimab. The receptors here all came from an adult with an advanced solid tumor such as melanoma, head and neck, liver or kidney cancer.

This clone appeared a single time. The J gene is TRBJ1-3, the V gene TRBV5-4; D is ambiguous. The CDR3 totals 12 residues. CDR1 and CDR2 from the germline V gene are SGHNT and YYREEE (reference sequence). V dropped 0 bases and J dropped 8 bases, with 6 bases sitting between them. CDR3 sequence reads: CASSLDLDTIYF. The CDR3 DNA is TGTGCCAGCAGCTTGGATCTGGACACCATATATTTT.

The V gene is TRBV6-1, the J gene TRBJ2-7, with TRBD2 identical over 7 bases. Germline values: CDR1 MNHNS, CDR2 SASEGT. V lost 3 bases, J lost 4 bases, and 3 bases stayed unmatched. The CDR3 is made up of 13 amino acids. CDR3 in DNA: TGTGCCAGCAGTGAGGGAGGGAAATACGAGCAGTACGTC. Encoded protein: CASSEGGKYEQYV.

The rearrangement joins TRBV6-5 to TRBJ1-2; no clear D gene. Germline V lookup: CDR1 MNHEY, CDR2 SVGAGI. The CDR3 length is 12 residues. V lost 6 bases and J 4 bases, leaving 9 bases between the germline ends. The CDR3 here is CASSNRPYGYTF. The CDR3 coding sequence is TGTGCCAGCAGCAATCGCCCCTATGGCTACACCTTC.

The CDR3 DNA reads TGTGCCAGCAGTGTTGGGGATTACTATGGCTACACCTTC. Translated: CASSVGDYYGYTF. The chain has TRBV25-1 and TRBJ1-2; D unclear. V was pared by 4 bases and J by 3 bases, with 9 bases between. Germline V gene data show CDR1 as MGHDK and CDR2 as SYGVNS. The CDR3 totals 13 residues.

This clone was found once. V and J are TRBV15 and TRBJ1-3; unclear D gene. In germline, CDR1 is LNHNV, CDR2 YYDKDF (reference sequence). Trimming pared 0 bases from V and 2 bases from J, leaving 11 bases between. The CDR3 spans 16 residues. CDR3 nucleotides: TGTGCCACCAGCAGAGATGCAAGAGTGGCTGGAAACACCATATATTTT. As protein: CATSRDARVAGNTIYF.

The chain carries TRBV28 and TRBJ1-5; weak D call: TRBD1 (5 bases). The CDR3 is made up of 14 amino acids. The germline CDR1 and CDR2 sequences are MDHEN and SYDVKM. V lost 10 bases to trimming and J lost 2 bases, with 15 bases between them. CDR3 protein: CAIDTREGNQPQHF. In nucleotides, the CDR3 is TGTGCCATCGATACCAGGGAGGGCAATCAGCCCCAGCATTTT.

The rearrangement links TRBV7-2 to TRBJ1-4, with D unclear. Trimming left V 7 bases short and J 2 bases short, with 11 bases between. The germline gives CDR1 SGHTA, CDR2 FQGNSA. The CDR3 contains 14 residues. The CDR3 reads CASIAAGTNEKLFF. The CDR3 bases are TGTGCCAGCATTGCGGCAGGCACTAATGAAAAACTGTTTTTT.

The gene calls are TRBV7-8 and TRBJ2-2; D may be TRBD1 (5 bases). V was shortened by 5 bases and J by 5 bases, with 9 bases between the two germline ends. This CDR3 region has 13 residues. Germline CDR1 SGHVS, CDR2 FQNEAQ. The CDR3 nucleotides read TGTGCCAGCAGCATTGACAGTACCGGGGAGCTGTTTTTT. This encodes CASSIDSTGELFF.

V and J are TRBV4-2 and TRBJ2-6; tentative D call: TRBD2 (5 bases). The V end lost 4 bases, the J end lost 3 bases, and 19 bases lay between the germline ends. Germline V CDR1 and CDR2: LGHNA, YNFKEQ. This CDR3 has 18 residues. The CDR3 bases are TGTGCCAGCAGCCCCAGCGCTCGGGATGCTAGTGGGGCCAACGTCCTGACTTTC. As protein: CASSPSARDASGANVLTF.

This chain's CDR3 is CASQGRDYEQYF. The DNA for the CDR3 is TGTGCCAGCCAAGGACGGGACTACGAGCAGTACTTC. This chain uses TRBV25-1 with TRBJ2-7; D is possibly TRBD2 (5 bases). The CDR3 is 12 residues long. V shed 8 bases and J shed 3 bases, with 11 bases lying between them. The germline V gene encodes CDR1 MGHDK and CDR2 SYGVNS.

The V gene is TRBV28, the J gene TRBJ1-1; a possible D gene is TRBD1 (5 bases). There are 12 residues in the CDR3. The germline gives CDR1 MDHEN, CDR2 SYDVKM. V was trimmed by 6 bases and J by 7 bases, leaving 12 bases between them. CDR3 residues: CASRGAAGEAFF. The DNA of the CDR3 is TGTGCCAGCAGAGGGGCGGCTGGTGAAGCTTTCTTT.

This clone occurred a few times. The V call is TRBV7-2, the J call TRBJ1-1, with D uncertain. Per the germline V gene, CDR1 is SGHTA and CDR2 is FQGNSA. This CDR3 region has 15 residues. V lost 1 base and J 0 bases, leaving 9 bases between the germline ends. CDR3 residues: CASSLVSPLNTEAFF. The CDR3, as DNA: TGTGCCAGCAGCTTAGTCTCCCCGTTGAACACTGAAGCTTTCTTT.

This rearrangement joins TRBV2 to TRBJ1-6; 7 nucleotides agree with TRBD1. Germline V gene data show CDR1 as SNHLY and CDR2 as FYNNEI. This CDR3 has 15 amino acids. V shed 8 bases and J 8 bases; nucleotides not matched to a gene: 12. The CDR3 here is CASQYSRQGYSPLHF. In DNA, the CDR3 is TGTGCCAGCCAGTATTCGAGACAGGGATATTCACCCCTCCACTTT.

This clone came up once. This chain joins TRBV9 and TRBJ2-3; 8 bases are shared with TRBD2. Per germline, CDR1 SGDLS and CDR2 YYNGEE. The CDR3 covers 15 residues. The ends lost 0 bases at V and 8 bases at J; junction bases unmatched: 8. The CDR3 reads CASSVDPGGDGTQYF. The CDR3 DNA follows: TGTGCCAGCAGCGTAGATCCGGGGGGGGACGGTACGCAGTATTTT.

The J gene is TRBJ2-7, the V gene TRBV18; TRBD1 aligns across 7 bases. Germline lookup yields CDR1 KGHSH and CDR2 LQKENI. V gave up 4 bases and J gave up 4 bases; unmatched junction bases: 7. This CDR3 is built from 14 residues. The CDR3 reads CASSQRQGLYEQYV. The CDR3 bases are TGTGCCAGCTCACAAAGACAGGGTCTGTACGAGCAGTACGTC.

This clone was recorded only once. V is TRBV5-1 and J is TRBJ1-5; weak D call: TRBD1 (5 bases). This CDR3 region has 15 residues. V dropped 0 bases and J dropped 8 bases, with 15 bases sitting between them. Germline V CDR1 and CDR2: SGHRS, YFSETQ. The CDR3 DNA sequence: TGCGCCAGCAGCTTGGGGCAGGGCAACTTAGAGCCCCAGCATTTT. Amino acids: CASSLGQGNLEPQHF.

This chain links TRBV7-2 with TRBJ2-2, with D possibly being TRBD2 (6 bases). CDR3 length: 15 residues. V was cut by 5 bases and J by 0 bases, with 10 bases left in between. CDR1 SGHTA and CDR2 FQGNSA come from the germline V gene. The CDR3 here is CASSGRDSNTGELFF. Here the CDR3 DNA reads TGTGCCAGCAGCGGCCGGGACTCGAACACCGGGGAGCTGTTTTTT.

The rearrangement links TRBV5-1 to TRBJ2-5; D gene ambiguous. The germline CDR1 and CDR2 sequences are SGHRS and YFSETQ. Between the trimmed V and J ends, which lost 0 bases and 4 bases, there was a span of 4 bases. This CDR3 contains 12 residues. The CDR3 reads CASSLDRETQYF. The CDR3 bases are TGCGCCAGCAGCTTGGACAGAGAGACCCAGTACTTC.

The CDR3 DNA follows: TGTGCCAGCAGTTACCTATCACAGGGGGAGACCACTGAAGCTTTCTTT. This sequence encodes CASSYLSQGETTEAFF. The chain links TRBV6-5 to TRBJ1-1; TRBD1 aligns across 8 bases. The CDR3 spans 16 residues. The trim removed 2 bases at V and 4 bases at J, leaving 9 bases unmatched. CDR1 and CDR2 (germline): MNHEY, SVGAGI.

The chain is built from TRBV28 and TRBJ2-3, with 10 bases matching TRBD1. V lost 3 bases and J lost 2; bases outside the gene matches: 5. The CDR3 covers 16 residues. Germline V gives CDR1 MDHEN, CDR2 SYDVKM. In DNA, the CDR3 is TGTGCCAGCAGTTTGATGGGACAGGGGTTCACAGATACGCAGTATTTT. Amino acid sequence: CASSLMGQGFTDTQYF.

This chain links TRBV28 with TRBJ2-6, with D hard to call. The ends were cut back, 6 bases at V and 2 bases at J, with 8 bases in the middle. Looked up from germline, CDR1 is MDHEN and CDR2 is SYDVKM. The CDR3 has 14 amino acids. DNA for the CDR3: TGTGCCAGCAGGCGGCGGACTGGGGCCAACGTCCTGACTTTC. Translating gives CASRRRTGANVLTF. The complete variable domain, with remaining parts taken from reference TRBV28 and TRBJ2-6, reads DVKVTQSSRYLVKRTGEKVFLECVQDMDHENMFWYRQDPGLGLRLIYFSYDVKMKEKGDIPEGYSVSREKKERFSLILESASTNQTSMYLCASRRRTGANVLTFGAGSRLTVL.

The chain is built from TRBV19 and TRBJ1-4, with D possibly matching TRBD1 (6 bases). V lost 3 bases to trimming and J lost 8 bases, with 22 bases between them. Germline V gene data show CDR1 as LNHDA and CDR2 as SQIVND (reference sequence). There are 17 residues in the CDR3. The CDR3 is CASSIGGTLPAGEKLFF. The DNA of the CDR3 is TGTGCCAGTAGTATTGGGGGGACACTCCCTGCCGGCGAAAAACTGTTTTTT.

V and J are TRBV27 and TRBJ1-6; TRBD1 might be the D (5 bases). The CDR3 is 13 residues long. V gave up 7 bases and J gave up 10 bases, with 14 bases separating them. The V gene's germline CDR1 is MNHEY and CDR2 SMNVEV (reference sequence). CDR3 in amino acids: CASTRQGPSPLHF. The CDR3 DNA is TGTGCCAGCACGAGGCAGGGCCCCTCACCCCTCCACTTT.

This clone was seen once. J is TRBJ2-4 and V is TRBV10-1, with D possibly TRBD1 on 5 matching bases. The CDR3 contains 15 residues. Germline V CDR1 and CDR2: WNHNN, SYGVQD (reference sequence). The V and J ends lost 5 bases and 2 bases respectively, with 13 bases between them. In DNA form, the CDR3 reads TGCGCCAGCAGTCCGACAGCCGGAACCAAAAACATTCAGTACTTC. As protein: CASSPTAGTKNIQYF.

The chain employs TRBV6-1 and TRBJ1-5; D remains unclear. From germline, CDR1 is MNHNS and CDR2 SASEGT. The CDR3 is made up of 15 amino acids. The V end was cut by 3 bases, the J end by 0 bases, with 9 bases between. CDR3 DNA: TGTGCCAGCAGTGACTTACGGTATAGCAATCAGCCCCAGCATTTT. Encoded protein: CASSDLRYSNQPQHF.

This chain connects TRBV28 to TRBJ1-2; possibly TRBD1 for D (6 bases). The CDR3 extends over 15 amino acids. CDR1 is MDHEN, CDR2 SYDVKM, per germline. V lost 10 bases, J lost 4 bases, and 22 bases lay in between. The CDR3 DNA reads TGTGCCATCTTACCACGGACAGAAGGGGCCTATGGCTACACCTTC. This codes for CAILPRTEGAYGYTF.